Below are 13 T cell receptor beta chains sequenced from a single sample in a study of patients and donors after allogeneic stem cell transplantation. One entry per CDR3 protein, called by TCRdb with MiXCR from the RT-PCR reads. Among some 960,000 distinct CDR3 sequences listed, about a sixth were seen once. The material sequenced was blood, either unsorted or a sorted T cell fraction (not recorded which). These receptors came from a human donor who was either an allogeneic HSCT recipient or a stem cell or donor lymphocyte infusion donor (not recorded which). It is not recorded whose cells these are; they may come from a transplant donor.

The genes are TRBV12-3 or TRBV12-4 and TRBJ2-3; TRBD2 might be the D (5 bases). This CDR3 region has 13 residues. The V end lost 6 bases, the J end lost 5 bases, and 12 bases lay between the germline ends. The CDR3 sequence is CASRQTSVDTQYF. Here the CDR3 DNA reads TGTGCCAGCAGACAAACTAGTGTAGATACGCAGTATTTT.

This clonotype was seen only a few times. The genes are TRBV20-1 and TRBJ1-3; D is uncertain. This CDR3 is 14 amino acids long. V was pared by 3 bases and J by 4 bases, with 13 bases between. Germline lookup yields CDR1 DFQATT and CDR2 SNEGSKA (reference sequence). The CDR3: CSARLGGLGNTIYF. CDR3 nucleotide sequence: TGCAGTGCTAGGCTCGGAGGGCTAGGAAACACCATATATTTT.

The chain links TRBV20-1 to TRBJ2-7; possible D gene TRBD2, 5 bases. From germline, CDR1 is DFQATT and CDR2 SNEGSKA (reference sequence). Trimming shortened V by 4 bases and J by 2 bases, and 15 bases separated the two germline ends. This CDR3 is built from 14 residues. The CDR3 spells CSATDGLRPYEQYF. The CDR3 DNA reads as TGCAGTGCTACGGATGGACTCAGGCCCTACGAGCAGTACTTC.

This rearrangement joins TRBV12-3 or TRBV12-4 to TRBJ2-1; no firm D call. This CDR3 spans 12 amino acids. V lost 3 bases and J 7 bases, leaving 7 bases between the germline ends. CDR3 sequence (DNA): TGTGCCAGCAGTTTGGAACCGAATGAGCAGTTCTTC. Translation gives CASSLEPNEQFF.

The V call is TRBV9, the J call TRBJ2-7; perhaps TRBD1 as D (5 bases). CDR3 size: 15 residues. V gave up 5 bases and J gave up 3 bases, with 18 bases separating them. Germline V gene data show CDR1 as SGDLS and CDR2 as YYNGEE. Written as DNA, the CDR3 is TGTGCCAGCAGGATGGGGCAGGTTCAGATCTACGAGCAGTACTTC. Protein: CASRMGQVQIYEQYF.

This clonotype was counted only a few times. The chain recombines TRBV7-6 with TRBJ2-1, with D unresolved. The germline gives CDR1 SGHVS, CDR2 FNYEAQ. The CDR3 has 15 residues. V dropped 2 bases and J dropped 4 bases, with 12 bases sitting between them. This chain's CDR3 is CASSLSATPYNEQFF. CDR3 nucleotide sequence: TGTGCCAGCAGCTTATCAGCGACACCGTACAATGAGCAGTTCTTC. Full variable domain (outside the CDR3, taken from reference TRBV7-6 and TRBJ2-1): GAGVSQSPRYKVTKRGQDVALRCDPISGHVSLYWYRQALGQGPEFLTYFNYEAQQDKSGLPNDRFSAERPEGSISTLTIQRTEQRDSAMYRCASSLSATPYNEQFFGPGTRLTVL.

The table lists this clonotype with a count of one. The gene calls are TRBV20-1 and TRBJ1-5; D is perhaps TRBD1 (5 bases). Germline loops: CDR1 DFQATT, CDR2 SNEGSKA (reference sequence). Deletions cut 5 bases from V and 1 base from J, with 18 bases between. The CDR3 contains 16 residues. CDR3 sequence: CSAGLTGRGSNQPQHF. Written as DNA, the CDR3 is TGCAGTGCTGGACTGACGGGGCGCGGGAGCAATCAGCCCCAGCATTTT.

This clonotype came up a few times. The V and J genes are TRBV21-1 and TRBJ1-3; TRBD1, as called in the table, went unchecked against the DNA. TRBV21-1 is designated a pseudogene. The CDR3 consists of 17 residues. CDR3 sequence reads: CASSNTGEGVSGNTIYF. The DNA for the CDR3 is TGTGCCAGCAGCAACACAGGGGAGGGTGTCTCTGGAAACACCATATATTTT.

This clonotype was seen only a few times. The CDR3 coding sequence is TGTGCCATCAGTAGACAGGGTGCCAACACTGAAGCTTTCTTT. Translating it yields CAISRQGANTEAFF. The rearrangement uses TRBV10-3 and TRBJ1-1; 7 positions match TRBD1. After removal of 5 bases from V and 2 bases from J, the junction contained 5 bases not matched to a gene. The CDR3 covers 14 residues. Germline loops: CDR1 ENHRY, CDR2 SYGVKD.

V and J are TRBV7-9 and TRBJ1-2; TRBD1 matches at 7 bases. Germline lookup yields CDR1 SEHNR and CDR2 FQNEAQ (reference sequence). Unmatched junction bases numbered 7, after V lost 6 bases and J lost 3 bases. There are 14 residues in the CDR3. The CDR3 here is CASRLEGQDYGYTF. In DNA form, the CDR3 reads TGTGCCAGCAGACTAGAAGGACAGGACTATGGCTACACCTTC.

This clonotype was seen more than once but under ten times. The V and J genes are TRBV5-1 and TRBJ2-7, with 7 positions matching TRBD1. The CDR3 extends over 14 amino acids. Trimming took 0 bases from V and 6 from J; bases not matched to a gene: 6. The V gene's germline CDR1 is SGHRS and CDR2 YFSETQ. CDR3: CASSLEGAQGEQYF. The CDR3 coding sequence is TGCGCCAGCAGCTTGGAGGGGGCGCAAGGCGAGCAGTACTTC. Based on the CDR3 plus reference TRBV5-1 and TRBJ2-7, the full variable domain is KAGVTQTPRYLIKTRGQQVTLSCSPISGHRSVSWYQQTPGQGLQFLFEYFSETQRNKGNFPGRFSGRQFSNSRSEMNVSTLELGDSALYLCASSLEGAQGEQYFGPGTRLTVT.

This clonotype was detected a few times. The chain links TRBV4-1 to TRBJ2-3; the match to TRBD2 covers 8 bases. The CDR3 is 17 amino acids. Unmatched junction bases numbered 8, after V lost 0 bases and J lost 3 bases. Germline assignment: CDR1 MGHRA and CDR2 YSYEKL. CDR3 sequence (DNA): TGCGCCAGCAGCCAAGAGGAGTTAGCGGGGTGGACAGATACGCAGTATTTT. Translating it yields CASSQEELAGWTDTQYF.

This clonotype was detected many times. This chain links TRBV29-1 with TRBJ2-2; D gene ambiguous. V lost 0 bases and J lost 4, with 6 bases in between. The CDR3 is 13 amino acids. Germline V gene lookup returns CDR1 SQVTM and CDR2 ANQGSEA. The CDR3 DNA is TGCAGCGTTGAAGATGATTCCACCGGGGAGCTGTTTTTT. It codes for CSVEDDSTGELFF.